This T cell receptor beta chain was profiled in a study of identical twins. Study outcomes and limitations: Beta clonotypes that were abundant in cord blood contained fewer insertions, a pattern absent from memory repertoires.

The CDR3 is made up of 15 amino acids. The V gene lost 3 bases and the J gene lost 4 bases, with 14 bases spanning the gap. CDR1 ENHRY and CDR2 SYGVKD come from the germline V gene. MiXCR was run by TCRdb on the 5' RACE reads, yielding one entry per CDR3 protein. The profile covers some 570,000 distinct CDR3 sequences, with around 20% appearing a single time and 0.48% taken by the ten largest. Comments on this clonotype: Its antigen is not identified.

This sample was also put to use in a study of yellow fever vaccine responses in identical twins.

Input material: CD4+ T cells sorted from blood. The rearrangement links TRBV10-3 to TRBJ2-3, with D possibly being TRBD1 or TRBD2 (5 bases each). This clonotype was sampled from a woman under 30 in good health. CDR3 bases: TGTGCCATCAGTGACACTGGGGGTCTCGCAGATACGCAGTATTTT. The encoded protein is CAISDTGGLADTQYF.